This T cell receptor (beta chain) was recovered during a study of regulatory T cells in long-lasting Graves disease. Stated time point: newly diagnosed GD, antithyroid drugs for less than 3 months. The authors made the TCR library using RNA they extracted from PBMCs. At least ten counts were recorded for this clonotype. Its antigen remains unknown. Findings and caveats of the study: The persistent group shared 2,500 or so public clonotypes, more than the 966 shared by new patients.

Sequencing libraries for TCR beta were prepared with iRepertoire HTBI primers and Arm-PCR of CDR3 regions. TCRdb reprocessed the multiplex PCR reads with MiXCR, giving one entry per CDR3 protein. The data show 500,000 or so distinct CDR3 sequences, around 15% seen once. The V and J ends lost 7 bases and 3 bases respectively, with 16 bases between them. The CDR3 sequence is 15 residues long. The germline V gene encodes CDR1 SGHAT and CDR2 FQNNGV. These data also formed part of another study, on T cells in Graves' hyperthyroidism and ophthalmopathy. In that study: The study excluded patients with uncontrolled infection, other autoimmune disease, pregnancy or lactation.

The receptor comes from a man aged 35-49 years with Graves disease. This chain links TRBV11-2 with TRBJ2-1; D might be TRBD1 or TRBD2, each matching 5 bases. Material: peripheral blood mononuclear cells (PBMCs), obtained at new diagnosis, from a patient treated with antithyroid drugs. The CDR3 loop is CASTRGDGVYNEQFF. For the CDR3, the DNA is TGTGCCAGCACACGAGGGGACGGAGTCTACAATGAGCAGTTCTTC.